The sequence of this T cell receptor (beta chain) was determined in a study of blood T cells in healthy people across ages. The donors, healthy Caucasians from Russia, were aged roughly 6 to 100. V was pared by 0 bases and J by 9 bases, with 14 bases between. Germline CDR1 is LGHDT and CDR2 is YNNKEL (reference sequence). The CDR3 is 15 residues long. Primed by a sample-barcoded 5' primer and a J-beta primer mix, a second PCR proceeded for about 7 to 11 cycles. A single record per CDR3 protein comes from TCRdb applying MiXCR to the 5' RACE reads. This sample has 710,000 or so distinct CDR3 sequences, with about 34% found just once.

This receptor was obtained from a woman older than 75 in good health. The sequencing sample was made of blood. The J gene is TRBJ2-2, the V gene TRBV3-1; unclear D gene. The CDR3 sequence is CASSQDPAQERELFF. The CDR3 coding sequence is TGTGCCAGCAGCCAAGATCCCGCACAAGAGAGGGAGCTGTTTTTT.